This TCR beta chain derives from a study of control samples from healthy donors and cancer patients. V lost 2 bases to trimming and J lost 0 bases, with 11 bases between them. The germline V gene has CDR1 MNHNS and CDR2 SASEGT. The CDR3 consists of 17 residues. Assay: immunoSEQ multiplex PCR; the TCRdb copy retains only in-frame clones and omits some. This sample yields around 130,000 clones, of which 70% to 90% are seen a single time; roughly 3.2% belongs to the top ten. V gene TRBV6-1 combines with J gene TRBJ1-6; no definite D call. The clonotype originates from a man in his fifties or sixties in good health. Sequenced: blood. CDR3 coding DNA: TGTGCCAGCAGTGAAAGAGAGGCAAGCTCCTATAATTCACCCCTCCACTTT. Translation: CASSEREASSYNSPLHF.